This TCR beta chain appears in the sequencing data of a study of cytomegalovirus exposure and HLA in healthy donors. Study background: As an earlier analysis found, 150 million to 200 million T cells yielded fewer than 130 million unique TCR beta sequences. General observations from the study: Among the most significant clusters, several appeared linked to common viral pathogens in a later analysis.

To note about this clone: Its antigen is unknown.

The germline gives CDR1 SNHLY, CDR2 FYNNEI. The V gene lost 6 bases and the J gene lost 11 bases, with 5 bases spanning the gap. There are 8 residues in the CDR3. PCR involved 60 Vbeta and 13 Jbeta primers. TCRdb's table, derived via immunoSEQ multiplex PCR, lists solely in-frame clones and lacks some. The repertoire holds about 270,000 clones, with about 66% as singletons. The sample taken for sequencing was PBMCs. The V call is TRBV2, the J call TRBJ2-7; D not certain. The sequence derives from a female donor in good health and CMV-seronegative. CDR3 in amino acids: CASSQEYF. In DNA form, the CDR3 reads TGTGCCAGCAGCCAGGAGTACTTC.